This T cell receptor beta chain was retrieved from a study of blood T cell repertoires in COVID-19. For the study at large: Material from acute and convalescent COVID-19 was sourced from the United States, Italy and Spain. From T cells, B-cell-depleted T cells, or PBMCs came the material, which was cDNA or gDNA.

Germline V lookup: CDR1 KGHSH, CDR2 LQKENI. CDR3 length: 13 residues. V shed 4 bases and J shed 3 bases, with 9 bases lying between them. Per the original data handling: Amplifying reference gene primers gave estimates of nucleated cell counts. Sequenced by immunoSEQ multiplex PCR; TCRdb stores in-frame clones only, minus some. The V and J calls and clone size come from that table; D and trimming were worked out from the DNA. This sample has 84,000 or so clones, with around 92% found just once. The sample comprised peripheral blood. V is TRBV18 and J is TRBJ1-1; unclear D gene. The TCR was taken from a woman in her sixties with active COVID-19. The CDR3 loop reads CASSLAQDTEAFF. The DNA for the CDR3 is TGTGCCAGCTCACTTGCACAAGACACTGAAGCTTTCTTT.